These 19 T cell receptor beta chains were all obtained from the same sample, sequenced in a study of long-term antiretroviral therapy in people with HIV. The libraries were made with immunoSEQ v3.0 at survey level. This table comes from immunoSEQ multiplex PCR, and its TCRdb copy is limited to in-frame clones, with some not included. This table has 25,000 to 30,000 clones, about 80% appearing once. This specimen was unsorted PBMCs, taken 1.1 years before starting antiretroviral therapy. These receptors were obtained from a woman aged 30 to 39 with HIV.

This clone was counted only a few times. The chain links TRBV7-3 to TRBJ2-2, with D maybe TRBD2 (5 bases). This CDR3 comprises 13 residues. The germline V gene has CDR1 SGHTA and CDR2 FQGTGA. With 5 bases removed from V and 5 bases from J, the gap between germline ends came to 9 bases. The CDR3 loop is CASSPTRTGELFF. The CDR3 DNA is TGTGCCAGCAGCCCAACTAGAACCGGGGAGCTGTTTTTT. Complete variable domain (other parts from reference TRBV7-3 and TRBJ2-2): GAGVSQTPSNKVTEKGKYVELRCDPISGHTALYWYRQSLGQGPEFLIYFQGTGAADDSGLPNDRFFAVRPEGSVSTLKIQRTERGDSAVYLCASSPTRTGELFFGEGSRLTVL.

This rearrangement joins TRBV2 to TRBJ1-1; tentatively, D is TRBD1 (6 bases). Per germline, CDR1 SNHLY and CDR2 FYNNEI. V lost 6 bases, J lost 1 base, and 9 bases lay in between. This CDR3 is 13 amino acids long. The CDR3 DNA reads as TGTGCCAGCAGAGGGACAACGAACACTGAAGCTTTCTTT. This gives the protein CASRGTTNTEAFF.

The sample holds a few counts of this clone. This chain links TRBV4-1 with TRBJ1-1; the D is unclear. The CDR3 covers 12 residues. Germline loops: CDR1 MGHRA, CDR2 YSYEKL. Trimming shortened V by 1 base and J by 4 bases, and 4 bases separated the two germline ends. The CDR3 DNA reads as TGCGCCAGCAGCCAAGCGGGCACTGAAGCTTTCTTT. This gives the protein CASSQAGTEAFF.

CDR3 DNA sequence: TGTGCCAGCGAAGGCGGGGGCTTAGATACGCAGTATTTT. Protein: CASEGGGLDTQYF. The chain couples TRBV6-1 to TRBJ2-3; D might be TRBD2 (7 bases). The germline V gene has CDR1 MNHNS and CDR2 SASEGT. V gave up 8 bases and J gave up 5 bases, with 14 bases separating them. This CDR3 is 13 amino acids long.

The CDR3 DNA sequence: TGTGCCAGTTGGTTGACAACTAATGAAAAACTGTTTTTT. Protein sequence: CASWLTTNEKLFF. The V gene is TRBV2, the J gene TRBJ1-4, with unresolved D. This CDR3 is built from 13 residues. V lost 9 bases to trimming and J lost 0 bases, with 8 bases between them. Germline V gene data show CDR1 as SNHLY and CDR2 as FYNNEI.

The chain links TRBV4-1 to TRBJ2-2; unclear D gene. Trimming took 1 base from V and 5 from J, leaving 8 bases between them. This CDR3 has 14 amino acids. Germline CDR1 is MGHRA and CDR2 is YSYEKL. CDR3 nucleotides: TGCGCCAGCAGCCAAGTAATCACAACCGGGGAGCTGTTTTTT. Translated, it gives CASSQVITTGELFF.

This clone is a singleton in its sample. This chain uses TRBV6-1 with TRBJ2-7; no reliable D call. The CDR3 contains 12 residues. V was shortened by 8 bases and J by 6 bases, with 14 bases between the two germline ends. Germline V gene sequence: CDR1 MNHNS, CDR2 SASEGT. CDR3 sequence reads: CASRQRNSEQYF. The DNA for the CDR3 is TGTGCCAGCCGTCAGAGAAACTCCGAGCAGTACTTC.

The chain employs TRBV15 and TRBJ2-7; 9 bases match TRBD1. Germline CDR1 and CDR2: LNHNV and YYDKDF (reference sequence). The CDR3 runs to 16 residues. V lost 3 bases and J lost 3; bases outside the gene matches: 9. This chain's CDR3 is CATSRDTGTGLYEQYF. The CDR3 DNA reads TGTGCCACCAGCAGGGATACCGGGACAGGGCTCTACGAGCAGTACTTC.

The V call is TRBV7-7, the J call TRBJ2-7; 9 bases are a match to TRBD2. This CDR3 is 15 amino acids long. Losses at the gene ends were 1 base for V and 3 bases for J; bases not matched to a gene: 4. CDR1 is SSHAT, CDR2 FNYEAQ, per germline (reference sequence). The CDR3 spells CASSLGASGVYEQYF. Here the CDR3 DNA reads TGTGCCAGCAGCTTAGGTGCTAGCGGGGTCTACGAGCAGTACTTC. Full variable domain (rest looked up from reference TRBV7-7 and TRBJ2-7): GAGVSQSPRYKVTKRGQDVTLRCDPISSHATLYWYQQALGQGPEFLTYFNYEAQPDKSGLPSDRFSAERPEGSISTLTIQRTEQRDSAMYRCASSLGASGVYEQYFGPGTRLTVT.

The chain employs TRBV2 and TRBJ2-3; D is undetermined. CDR1 SNHLY and CDR2 FYNNEI come from the germline V gene. The CDR3 length is 12 residues. The V and J ends lost 7 bases and 2 bases respectively, with 7 bases between them. CDR3 sequence reads: CASTLLTDTQYF. The CDR3 bases are TGTGCCAGCACACTTCTCACAGATACGCAGTATTTT.

This clone was observed once. The gene calls are TRBV2 and TRBJ2-5, with D possibly matching TRBD1 (7 bases). The CDR3 is 10 residues long. Looked up from germline, CDR1 is SNHLY and CDR2 is FYNNEI. Trimming stripped 10 bases from V and 5 bases from J, with 8 bases between. CDR3 coding DNA: TGTGCCACAGGGGGGGAGACCCAGTACTTC. This translates into CATGGETQYF.

A single count supports this clone. This chain's CDR3 is CASSEGTGWETQYF. The CDR3 DNA sequence: TGTGCCAGCAGTGAAGGGACAGGGTGGGAGACCCAGTACTTC. The V gene is TRBV6-1, the J gene TRBJ2-5; 8 bases fit TRBD1. V was pared by 1 base and J by 5 bases, with 3 bases of the junction left unmatched. Germline V gene lookup returns CDR1 MNHNS and CDR2 SASEGT. The CDR3 contains 14 residues.

CDR3 sequence (DNA): TGTGCCTGGAGCTCTCGGGGGGCCTACGAGCAGTACTTC. This encodes CAWSSRGAYEQYF. The V call is TRBV30, the J call TRBJ2-7, with TRBD2 identical over 7 bases. V trimming: 3 bases; J trimming: 2 bases; junction bases outside the gene matches: 4. This CDR3 comprises 13 residues. Germline-derived CDR1 and CDR2 are GTSNPN and SVGIG (reference sequence). Using reference TRBV30 and TRBJ2-7 for the parts outside the CDR3, the full variable domain is SQTIHQWPATLVQPVGSPLSLECTVEGTSNPNLYWYRQAAGRGLQLLFYSVGIGQISSEVPQNLSASRPQDRQFILSSKKLLLSDSGFYLCAWSSRGAYEQYFGPGTRLTVT.

V and J are TRBV19 and TRBJ2-4, with a possible D match to TRBD1 (7 bases). V was pared by 2 bases and J by 0 bases, with 11 bases between. Germline V CDR1 and CDR2: LNHDA, SQIVND (reference sequence). CDR3 length: 16 residues. CDR3 nucleotides: TGTGCCAGTAGTATACAGGGGGGCCTAGCCAAAAACATTCAGTACTTC. It yields the protein CASSIQGGLAKNIQYF.

This clone occurred once. V and J are TRBV28 and TRBJ1-1; D gene uncertain. The CDR3 has 15 amino acids. V gave up 5 bases and J gave up 0 bases, with 13 bases separating them. The V gene's germline CDR1 is MDHEN and CDR2 SYDVKM. The CDR3 protein is CASSPYSYMNTEAFF. Written as DNA, the CDR3 is TGTGCCAGCAGTCCTTACTCCTATATGAACACTGAAGCTTTCTTT.

The chain couples TRBV7-9 to TRBJ2-5; 11 positions agree with TRBD2. V shed 5 bases, J shed 4 bases, and the junction held 6 bases outside the gene matches. CDR1 is SEHNR and CDR2 is FQNEAQ in the germline V gene (reference sequence). The CDR3 spans 15 residues. The DNA of the CDR3 is TGTGCCAGCAGCCTATCTAGCGGGGGGTCAGAGACCCAGTACTTC. Protein sequence: CASSLSSGGSETQYF. Using reference TRBV7-9 and TRBJ2-5 for the parts outside the CDR3, the full variable domain is DTGVSQNPRHKITKRGQNVTFRCDPISEHNRLYWYRQTLGQGPEFLTYFQNEAQLEKSRLLSDRFSAERPKGSFSTLEIQRTEQGDSAMYLCASSLSSGGSETQYFGPGTRLLVL.

The chain links TRBV27 to TRBJ2-7; D may correspond to TRBD1 or TRBD2 (5 bases each). Trimming removed 6 bases at V and 4 bases at J, with 16 bases between. CDR3 length: 14 amino acids. Germline V lookup: CDR1 MNHEY, CDR2 SMNVEV (reference sequence). CDR3 coding DNA: TGTGCCAGCAGGACGGGACGGAGACCGTACGAGCAGTACTTC. It codes for CASRTGRRPYEQYF.

The chain joins TRBV28 to TRBJ2-1; D is undetermined. V was shortened by 8 bases and J by 2 bases, with 10 bases between the two germline ends. The CDR3 has 13 amino acids. Germline CDR1 MDHEN, CDR2 SYDVKM. This CDR3 is CASGTAAYNEQFF. The CDR3 nucleotides read TGTGCCAGCGGAACGGCGGCCTACAATGAGCAGTTCTTC. Together with reference TRBV28 and TRBJ2-1, the CDR3 gives the full variable domain: DVKVTQSSRYLVKRTGEKVFLECVQDMDHENMFWYRQDPGLGLRLIYFSYDVKMKEKGDIPEGYSVSREKKERFSLILESASTNQTSMYLCASGTAAYNEQFFGPGTRLTVL.

V gene TRBV6-1 combines with J gene TRBJ1-2; tentatively, D is TRBD1 (6 bases). There are 14 residues in the CDR3. Germline V CDR1 and CDR2: MNHNS, SASEGT. V was shortened by 7 bases and J by 3 bases, with 15 bases between the two germline ends. The CDR3 coding sequence is TGTGCCAGCACCCCGGAGGGGGTCTACTATGGCTACACCTTC. Translation gives CASTPEGVYYGYTF.